This paragraph reports one T cell receptor beta chain. This specimen belongs to a study of blood T cell repertoires in COVID-19. This CDR3 is built from 17 residues. Germline CDR1 MNHEY, CDR2 SMNVEV (reference sequence). The V and J ends lost 8 bases and 3 bases respectively, with 25 bases between them. Source study methods: Reference gene primer amplification in the assay estimated nucleated cell counts. Using immunoSEQ multiplex PCR, the repertoire was profiled, and TCRdb retains in-frame clones only, with some absent. V, J and clone size were drawn from that table, and D and trimming were deduced from the DNA. The sample has more than 300,000 clones; less than 90% are singletons.

The chain uses TRBV27 and TRBJ1-1; D uncertain. This sequence was found in a woman between 50 and 59 years old who had recovered from COVID-19. Sequencing input: PBMCs or T cells enriched from blood (not recorded which). CDR3 amino acids: CASFLNLDWKSDTEAFF. The CDR3, as DNA: TGTGCCAGCTTCCTGAACTTGGACTGGAAGAGCGACACTGAAGCTTTCTTT.